The source of this T cell receptor beta chain is a study of shared clonotypes between healthy human individuals. Study results and caveats: Only blood underwent sampling, and tissue repertoires likely differ. Compared with memory subsets, naive subsets generally had larger estimated richness.

Per the germline V gene, CDR1 is MDHEN and CDR2 is SYDVKM. Between the trimmed V and J ends, which lost 2 bases and 1 base, there was a span of 5 bases. The CDR3 is made up of 13 amino acids. This clone showed up just a few times. Its antigen remains unknown. A much larger clone differs from this one at a single base, so this may be a read error. Other nucleotide sequences in the sample specify the same CDR3. The investigators split CD4+ cells into a CD45RA+ naive subset and a CD45RA-negative memory subset. At the deep level, the assay was run. The table came from immunoSEQ multiplex PCR; TCRdb's copy has only in-frame clones and leaves some out. The table records some 2.4 million clones, 80% to 95% of them present only once.

Sample: naive CD4+ T cells from PBMCs. Subset denoted: CD45RA+ positively selected. This clonotype was sampled from a man aged 18-30 years in good health. Some clones in this sample may be carry-over from other donors' samples. The chain joins TRBV28 to TRBJ1-1; a possible D gene is TRBD1 (5 bases). The CDR3 spells CASSLQGNTEAFF. The CDR3 nucleotides are TGTGCCAGCAGTTTACAGGGGAACACTGAAGCTTTCTTT.